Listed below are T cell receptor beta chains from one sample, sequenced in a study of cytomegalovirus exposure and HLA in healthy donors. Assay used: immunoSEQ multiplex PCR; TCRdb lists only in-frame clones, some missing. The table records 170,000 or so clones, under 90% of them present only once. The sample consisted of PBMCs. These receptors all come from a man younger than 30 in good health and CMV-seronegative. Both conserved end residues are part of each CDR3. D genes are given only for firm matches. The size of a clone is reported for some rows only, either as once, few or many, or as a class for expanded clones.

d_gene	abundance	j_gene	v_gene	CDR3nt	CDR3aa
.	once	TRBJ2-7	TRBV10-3	TGTGCCATCGCCGGGGGGCTAGCGACATCCTACGAGCAGTACTTC	CAIAGGLATSYEQYF
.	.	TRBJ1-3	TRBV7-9	TGTGCCAGCAGCTTGGCAGGGTCTGGAAACACCATATATTTT	CASSLAGSGNTIYF
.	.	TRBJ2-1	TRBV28	TGTGCCAGCAGCCAGGGTATATCTACCCCTTACAATGAGCAGTTCTTC	CASSQGISTPYNEQFF
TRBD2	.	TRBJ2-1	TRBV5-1	TGCGCCAGCAGCTTGGGACTAGCGGGGGAATACAATGAGCAGTTCTTC	CASSLGLAGEYNEQFF
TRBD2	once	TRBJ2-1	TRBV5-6	TGTGCCAGCACCAAGTTTGGGCTAGCGGGAGGATGGGATGAGCAGTTCTTC	CASTKFGLAGGWDEQFF
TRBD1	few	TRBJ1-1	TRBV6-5	TGTGCCAGCAGTATTCAGGGGGGCACTGAAGCTTTCTTT	CASSIQGGTEAFF
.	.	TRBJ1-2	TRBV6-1	TGTGCCAGCAGCAGGGACTCCTCCTATGGCTACACCTTC	CASSRDSSYGYTF
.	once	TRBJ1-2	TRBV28	TGTGCCAGCAGTTTTGGGGGCGAAGGCTATGGCTACACCTTC	CASSFGGEGYGYTF
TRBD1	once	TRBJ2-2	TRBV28	TGTGCCAGCAGTTACAGGGGGCGCGGCGGGGAGCTGTTTTTT	CASSYRGRGGELFF
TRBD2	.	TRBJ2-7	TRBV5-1	TGCGCCAGCAGCTCGGAGGGGACTACCTACGAGCAGTACTTC	CASSSEGTTYEQYF
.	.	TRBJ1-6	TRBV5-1	TGCGCCAGCAGCTTCTTATCAGGGGATAATTCACCCCTCCACTTT	CASSFLSGDNSPLHF
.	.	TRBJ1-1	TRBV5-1	TGCGCCAGCAGCTTGGATGGCCGCACAAACACTGAAGCTTTCTTT	CASSLDGRTNTEAFF
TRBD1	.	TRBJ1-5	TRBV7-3	TGTGCCAGCAGCTTACCCCGGGACAGGTGGGAGGCTCAGCCCCAGCATTTT	CASSLPRDRWEAQPQHF
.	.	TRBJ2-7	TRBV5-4	TGTGCCAGCAGCTTGAGACAGAGCTCCTACGAGCAGTACTTC	CASSLRQSSYEQYF
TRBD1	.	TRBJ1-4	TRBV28	TGTGCCAGCAGCTCCGGACAGGGGAAGGGAAAAGAAAAACTGCTTTTT	CASSSGQGKGKEKLLF
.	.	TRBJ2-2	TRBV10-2	TGCGCCAGCAGTGAGATTAGGACAGCATTCGGGGAGCTGTTTTTT	CASSEIRTAFGELFF
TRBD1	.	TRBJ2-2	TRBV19	TGTGCCAGTAGTGCCATCCTCCGGACAGGGGCTCCCGGGGAGCTGTTTTTT	CASSAILRTGAPGELFF
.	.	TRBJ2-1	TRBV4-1	TGCGCCAGCAGCCAAGCGCAGGGGCCGGACAATGAGCAGTTCTTC	CASSQAQGPDNEQFF
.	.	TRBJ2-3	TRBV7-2	TGTGCCAGCAGCTTAGGAGTTACAGATACGCAGTATTTT	CASSLGVTDTQYF
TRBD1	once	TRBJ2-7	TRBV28	TGTGCCAGCCTAGGGACAGACCGATTGGTATACTTC	CASLGTDRLVYF
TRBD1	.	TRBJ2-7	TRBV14	TGTGCCAGCAGAGGGACAGGAAACTCCTACGAGCAGTACTTC	CASRGTGNSYEQYF
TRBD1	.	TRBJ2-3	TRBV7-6	TGTGCCAGCAGCTTAGCCAGGGGGCCCACAGATACGCAGTATTTT	CASSLARGPTDTQYF
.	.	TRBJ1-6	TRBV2	TGTGCCAGCATCGGGGGGGGCTCACCCCTCCACTTT	CASIGGGSPLHF
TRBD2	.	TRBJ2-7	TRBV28	TGTGCCAGCAGTCCAACTGCCGGACTAGCGGGAACCTACGAGCAGTACTTC	CASSPTAGLAGTYEQYF
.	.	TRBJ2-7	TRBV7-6	TGTGCCAGCAGCTTAGTCGCCGGTTCCTACGAGCAGTACTTC	CASSLVAGSYEQYF
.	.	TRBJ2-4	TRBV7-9	TGTGCCAGCAGCTTAGCGGACAGCCACCCCGGGCCAACCCTGATCTGGTACTTC	CASSLADSHPGPTLIWYF
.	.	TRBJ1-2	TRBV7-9	TGTGCCAGCAGCTTCCCAGGGACTAACTATGGCTACACCTTC	CASSFPGTNYGYTF
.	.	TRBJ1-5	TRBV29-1	TGCAACTCTAGAGAGGGTTCTCCTGATCAGCCCCAGCATTTT	CNSREGSPDQPQHF
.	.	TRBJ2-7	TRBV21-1	TGTGCCAGCAAAGGGAACTTTACAGGGGTCCCCAACGAGCAGTACTTC	CASKGNFTGVPNEQYF